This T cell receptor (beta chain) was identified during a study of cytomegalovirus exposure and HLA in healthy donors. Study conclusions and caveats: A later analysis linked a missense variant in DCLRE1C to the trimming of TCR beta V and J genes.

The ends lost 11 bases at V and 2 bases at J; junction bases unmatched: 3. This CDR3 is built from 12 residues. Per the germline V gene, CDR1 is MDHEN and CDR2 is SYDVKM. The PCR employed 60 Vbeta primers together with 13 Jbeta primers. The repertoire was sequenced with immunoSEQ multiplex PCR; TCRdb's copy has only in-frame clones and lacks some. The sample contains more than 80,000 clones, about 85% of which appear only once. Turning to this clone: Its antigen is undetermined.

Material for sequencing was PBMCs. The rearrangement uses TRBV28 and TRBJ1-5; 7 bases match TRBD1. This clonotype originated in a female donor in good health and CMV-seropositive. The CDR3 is CAGTGGNQPQHF. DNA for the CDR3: TGTGCCGGTACAGGGGGCAATCAGCCCCAGCATTTT.